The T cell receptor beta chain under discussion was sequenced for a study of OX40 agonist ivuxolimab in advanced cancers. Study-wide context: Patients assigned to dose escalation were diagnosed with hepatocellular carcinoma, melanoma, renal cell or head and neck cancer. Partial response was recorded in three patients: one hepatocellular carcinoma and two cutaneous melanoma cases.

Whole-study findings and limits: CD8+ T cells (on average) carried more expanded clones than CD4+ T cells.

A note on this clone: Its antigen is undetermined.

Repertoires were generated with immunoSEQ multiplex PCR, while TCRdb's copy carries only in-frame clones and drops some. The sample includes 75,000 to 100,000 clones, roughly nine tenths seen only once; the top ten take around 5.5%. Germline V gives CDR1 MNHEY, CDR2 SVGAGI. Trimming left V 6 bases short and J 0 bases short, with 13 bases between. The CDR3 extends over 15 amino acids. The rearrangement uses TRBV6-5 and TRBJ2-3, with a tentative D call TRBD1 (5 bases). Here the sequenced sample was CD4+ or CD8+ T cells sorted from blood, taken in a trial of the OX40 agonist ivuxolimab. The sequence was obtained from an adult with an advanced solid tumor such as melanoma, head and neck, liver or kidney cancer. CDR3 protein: CASRTQGVSTDTQYF. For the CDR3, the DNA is TGTGCCAGCAGGACACAAGGGGTTAGCACAGATACGCAGTATTTT.